This T cell receptor (beta chain) was recorded in a study of blood T cell repertoires in COVID-19. The CDR3 sequence is 21 residues long. After removal of 7 bases from V and 2 bases from J, the junction contained 26 bases not matched to a gene. CDR1 and CDR2 from the germline V gene are LGHNT and FRNRAP. Repertoires were generated with immunoSEQ multiplex PCR, while TCRdb's copy carries only in-frame clones and drops some. The sample holds 120,000 or so clones, around three quarters seen once. This clone was detected only a few times. The TCR originated in a woman between 65 and 79 years old with acute or convalescent COVID-19. The chain carries TRBV12-5 and TRBJ1-5; 7 bases fit TRBD1. Sequencing was carried out using peripheral blood. The CDR3 spells CASAARVRDSIHPGRNQPQHF. As DNA, the CDR3 is TGTGCTAGTGCCGCGAGGGTGAGGGACAGCATCCATCCGGGACGCAATCAGCCCCAGCATTTT.